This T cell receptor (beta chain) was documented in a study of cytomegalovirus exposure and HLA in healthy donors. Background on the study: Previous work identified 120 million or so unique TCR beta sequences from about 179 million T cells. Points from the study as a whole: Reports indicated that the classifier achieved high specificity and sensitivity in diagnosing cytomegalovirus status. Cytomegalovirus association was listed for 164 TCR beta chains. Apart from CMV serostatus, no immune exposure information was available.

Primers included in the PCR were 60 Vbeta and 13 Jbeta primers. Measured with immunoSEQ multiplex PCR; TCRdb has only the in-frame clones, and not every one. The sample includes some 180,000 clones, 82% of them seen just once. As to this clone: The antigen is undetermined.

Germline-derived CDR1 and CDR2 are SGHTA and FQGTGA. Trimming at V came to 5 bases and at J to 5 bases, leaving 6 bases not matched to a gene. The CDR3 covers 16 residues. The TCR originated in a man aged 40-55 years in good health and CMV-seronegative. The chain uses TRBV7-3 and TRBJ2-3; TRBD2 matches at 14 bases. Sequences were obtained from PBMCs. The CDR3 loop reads CASSAGLAGVIDTQYF. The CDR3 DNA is TGTGCCAGCAGCGCGGGACTAGCGGGAGTCATAGATACGCAGTATTTT. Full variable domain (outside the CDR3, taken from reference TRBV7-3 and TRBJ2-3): GAGVSQTPSNKVTEKGKYVELRCDPISGHTALYWYRQSLGQGPEFLIYFQGTGAADDSGLPNDRFFAVRPEGSVSTLKIQRTERGDSAVYLCASSAGLAGVIDTQYFGPGTRLTVL.